This TCR beta chain comes out of a study of STAT3 mutations in large granular lymphocyte leukemia. Broader study findings: Every T-LGLL patient had at least one immunodominant TCRbeta clonotype. A small but highly pathogenic clone may have been missed. Samples missed the first appearance of the clone.

The CDR3 is 14 amino acids. Trimming shortened V by 0 bases and J by 0 bases, and 6 bases separated the two germline ends. Germline V CDR1 and CDR2: SGHRS, YFSETQ. TCRbeta libraries averaged around 40,000 productive templates per sample. Sequenced by immunoSEQ multiplex PCR; TCRdb stores in-frame clones only, minus some. This table holds approximately 5,400 clones, 46% found once. In regard to this clone: The target antigen is unknown.

This TCR derives from a woman in her 70s with T-cell large granular lymphocyte leukemia. Some clones in this sample may be carry-over from other donors' samples. The material sequenced was peripheral blood mononuclear cells. The V call is TRBV5-1, the J call TRBJ1-2, with D hard to call. The CDR3 nucleotides are TGCGCCAGCAGCTTGGCGGACGCTAACTATGGCTACACCTTC. Amino acids: CASSLADANYGYTF.